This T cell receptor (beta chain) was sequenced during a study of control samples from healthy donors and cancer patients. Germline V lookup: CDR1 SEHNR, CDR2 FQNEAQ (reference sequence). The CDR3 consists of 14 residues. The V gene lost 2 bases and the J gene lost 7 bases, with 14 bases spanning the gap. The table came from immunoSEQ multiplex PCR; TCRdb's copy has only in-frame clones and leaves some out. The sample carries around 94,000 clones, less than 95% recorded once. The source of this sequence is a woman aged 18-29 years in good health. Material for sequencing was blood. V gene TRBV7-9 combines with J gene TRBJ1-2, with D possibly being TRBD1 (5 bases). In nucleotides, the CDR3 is TGTGCCAGCAGCTTAAGCGGGACTCGTCTTGGCTACACCTTC. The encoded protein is CASSLSGTRLGYTF. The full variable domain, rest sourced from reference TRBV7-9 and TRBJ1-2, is DTGVSQNPRHKITKRGQNVTFRCDPISEHNRLYWYRQTLGQGPEFLTYFQNEAQLEKSRLLSDRFSAERPKGSFSTLEIQRTEQGDSAMYLCASSLSGTRLGYTFGSGTRLTVV.